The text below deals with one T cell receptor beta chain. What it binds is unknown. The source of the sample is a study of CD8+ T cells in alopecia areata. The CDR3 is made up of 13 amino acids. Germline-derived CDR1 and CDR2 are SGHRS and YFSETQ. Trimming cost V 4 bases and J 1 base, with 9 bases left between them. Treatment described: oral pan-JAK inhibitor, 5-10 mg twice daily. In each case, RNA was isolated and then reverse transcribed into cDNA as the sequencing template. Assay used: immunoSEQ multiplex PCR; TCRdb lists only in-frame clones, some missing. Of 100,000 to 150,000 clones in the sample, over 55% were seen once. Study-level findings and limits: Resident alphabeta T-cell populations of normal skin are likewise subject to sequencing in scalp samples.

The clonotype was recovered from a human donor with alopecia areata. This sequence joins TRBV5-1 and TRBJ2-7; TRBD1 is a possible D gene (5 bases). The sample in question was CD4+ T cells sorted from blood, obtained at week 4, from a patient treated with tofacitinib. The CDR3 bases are TGCGCCAGCAGCCCACAGGCTTCCTACGAGCAGTACTTC. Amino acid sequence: CASSPQASYEQYF.